Below, 8 T cell receptor beta chains from the same sample are listed, as sequenced in a study of PD-1 blockade in mismatch repair-deficient tumors. Clones were read by immunoSEQ multiplex PCR, and TCRdb kept only the in-frame ones, dropping some. The table has about 100,000 clones, 70% to 85% seen once. The sample consisted of peripheral blood, taken roughly 35 weeks after starting pembrolizumab. The receptor source for this set is an adult with mismatch repair-deficient cancer.

The rearrangement links TRBV15 to TRBJ2-7; D unclear. Trimming cost V 1 base and J 0 bases, with 7 bases left between them. The CDR3 is 14 amino acids. Germline CDR1 and CDR2: LNHNV and YYDKDF (reference sequence). The CDR3: CATSRARASYEQYF. The CDR3 DNA is TGTGCCACCAGCAGAGCTCGCGCCTCCTACGAGCAGTACTTC.

This clone was picked up a small number of times. CDR3: CATSRLLASVTQYF. The CDR3 DNA sequence: TGTGCCACCAGCAGACTACTAGCGAGCGTGACCCAGTACTTC. The chain uses TRBV15 and TRBJ2-5; 7 bases are shared with TRBD2. The V segment lost 2 bases and the J segment 7 bases; nucleotides outside the gene matches: 7. The germline CDR1 and CDR2 sequences are LNHNV and YYDKDF (reference sequence). CDR3 length: 14 amino acids.

The CDR3 bases are TGTGCCAGTAGTCCGGGACTGGGTTACGAGCAGTACTTC. It is translated as CASSPGLGYEQYF. This chain uses TRBV19 with TRBJ2-7, with D possibly TRBD2 on 6 matching bases. The CDR3 runs to 13 residues. Trimming cost V 5 bases and J 4 bases, with 12 bases left between them. The germline V gene has CDR1 LNHDA and CDR2 SQIVND (reference sequence).

This clone was seen at least ten times. Here the CDR3 DNA reads TGTGCCAGCAGCAGCCGACTCTCTGGAAACACCATATATTTT. Amino acids: CASSSRLSGNTIYF. The genes are TRBV11-2 and TRBJ1-3; D is uncertain. This CDR3 spans 14 amino acids. V lost 5 bases and J 0 bases, leaving 8 bases between the germline ends. The germline CDR1 and CDR2 sequences are SGHAT and FQNNGV.

The chain links TRBV29-1 to TRBJ2-5; D is uncertain. The CDR3 has 12 residues. V was clipped by 4 bases and J by 2 bases, with 8 bases between them. Germline CDR1 and CDR2: SQVTM and ANQGSEA. The CDR3 coding sequence is TGCAGCGTTGGACGGCCACAAGAGACCCAGTACTTC. It is translated as CSVGRPQETQYF.

As to this clone: In the same sample, other DNA sequences code for this CDR3. The CDR3 coding sequence is TGCGCCAGCAGCTCCTCCGGGACCCCCAACACTGAAGCTTTCTTT. Translating gives CASSSSGTPNTEAFF. The chain carries TRBV5-1 and TRBJ1-1; maybe TRBD1 (5 bases). Trimming removed 3 bases at V and 2 bases at J, with 14 bases between. Germline V gene data show CDR1 as SGHRS and CDR2 as YFSETQ. CDR3 length equals 15 residues.

The chain uses TRBV14 and TRBJ2-7; tentatively, D is TRBD1 or TRBD2 (5 bases each). The V and J ends lost 3 bases and 4 bases respectively, with 16 bases between them. CDR1 is SGHDN, CDR2 FVKESK, per germline. The CDR3 covers 15 residues. Here the CDR3 reads CASSHRDVGGYEQYF. The CDR3, as DNA: TGTGCCAGCAGCCACCGGGACGTCGGTGGGTACGAGCAGTACTTC. Together with reference TRBV14 and TRBJ2-7, the CDR3 gives the full variable domain: EAGVTQFPSHSVIEKGQTVTLRCDPISGHDNLYWYRRVMGKEIKFLLHFVKESKQDESGMPNNRFLAERTGGTYSTLKVQPAELEDSGVYFCASSHRDVGGYEQYFGPGTRLTVT.

V is TRBV11-2 and J is TRBJ2-7, with 11 positions matching TRBD2. The V segment lost 3 bases and the J segment 4 bases; nucleotides outside the gene matches: 11. CDR3 length: 17 amino acids. The germline V gene has CDR1 SGHAT and CDR2 FQNNGV. As DNA, the CDR3 is TGTGCCAGCAGCTTGACACTAGCGGGAGCCCGCCCTTACGAGCAGTACTTC. Protein product: CASSLTLAGARPYEQYF.